This T cell receptor beta chain emerged from a study of shared clonotypes between healthy human individuals. The assay used deep level. Method: immunoSEQ multiplex PCR; TCRdb's copy keeps in-frame clones and lacks some. Altogether some 2.1 million clones are present, approximately 94% being singletons, with the ten largest covering about 1.1%. Naive CD8 cells lacked CD45RO, underwent positive selection for CCR7 and left out terminally differentiated effector memory CD45RA+ cells. As for this clone: Its antigen remains unidentified.

Regarding the study as a whole: Memory subsets generally showed lower estimated richness than naive subsets. The authors sampled blood alone, and tissue repertoires likely differ. It was the non-shared clonotypes that had lower generation probabilities than clonotypes shared by all four donors.

The CDR3 consists of 14 residues. Trimming pared 5 bases from V and 5 bases from J, leaving 15 bases between. CDR1 is SGHVS and CDR2 is FNYEAQ in the germline V gene. The TCR was taken from a man aged 18 to 35 in good health. Sample: naive CD8+ T cells sorted from blood. The chain carries TRBV7-6 and TRBJ1-2; D gene ambiguous. The CDR3 reads CASSPPDTIYGYTF. Written as DNA, the CDR3 is TGTGCCAGCAGCCCCCCCGACACGATTTATGGCTACACCTTC.